These 10 T cell receptor beta chains came from one sample sequenced in a study of cytomegalovirus exposure and HLA in healthy donors. Use of 60 Vbeta and 13 Jbeta primers characterized the PCR. TCRdb's table, derived via immunoSEQ multiplex PCR, lists solely in-frame clones and lacks some. The sample consists of some 77,000 clones, 80% of them appearing once. Material: PBMCs. The source is a woman between 50 and 59 years old in good health and CMV-seropositive.

This chain joins TRBV9 and TRBJ1-1; 9 nucleotides align to TRBD1. V shed 4 bases and J 3 bases; nucleotides not matched to a gene: 4. Germline values: CDR1 SGDLS, CDR2 YYNGEE. CDR3 length: 14 residues. CDR3 coding DNA: TGTGCCAGCAGCATTGACAGGGGGGACACTGAAGCTTTCTTT. Translated, it gives CASSIDRGDTEAFF.

This clone was found once. This rearrangement joins TRBV7-6 to TRBJ2-1; 13 bases map to TRBD2. V lost 6 bases, J lost 7 bases, and 12 bases stayed unmatched. CDR1 and CDR2 (germline): SGHVS, FNYEAQ. This CDR3 is 17 amino acids long. For the CDR3, the DNA is TGTGCCAGCAGTACTGGGACTAGCGGGATTATGGGGAATGAGCAGTTCTTC. The encoded protein is CASSTGTSGIMGNEQFF.

The rearrangement links TRBV7-2 to TRBJ1-2, with D unclear. Germline CDR1 is SGHTA and CDR2 is FQGNSA. The V end lost 8 bases, the J end lost 1 base, and 14 bases lay between the germline ends. There are 14 residues in the CDR3. CDR3 coding DNA: TGTGCCAGCTGCGGGTCTTCCCTTAACTATGGCTACACCTTC. Translated: CASCGSSLNYGYTF.

The chain uses TRBV9 and TRBJ1-3; D may be TRBD1 (5 bases). Germline lookup yields CDR1 SGDLS and CDR2 YYNGEE. V lost 1 base to trimming and J lost 2 bases, with 10 bases between them. This CDR3 has 15 amino acids. Here the CDR3 reads CASSVSRETGNTIYF. The DNA of the CDR3 is TGTGCCAGCAGCGTAAGCAGGGAAACTGGAAACACCATATATTTT.

This chain links TRBV29-1 with TRBJ1-2; 7 positions agree with TRBD1. From germline, CDR1 is SQVTM and CDR2 ANQGSEA. V was clipped by 7 bases and J by 2 bases; unmatched bases: 10. CDR3 length: 14 residues. CDR3 in DNA: TGCAGCGCCCAAGGGGGCAGAGAGAACTATGGCTACACCTTC. Translated: CSAQGGRENYGYTF.

This chain joins TRBV18 and TRBJ1-2; tentatively, D is TRBD1 (6 bases). This CDR3 is 14 amino acids long. Germline-derived CDR1 and CDR2 are KGHSH and LQKENI. The V end lost 3 bases, the J end lost 2 bases, and 10 bases lay between the germline ends. CDR3 loop: CASSPSDRNYGYTF. In nucleotides, the CDR3 is TGTGCCAGCTCACCTTCGGACAGAAACTATGGCTACACCTTC.

The sample holds one count of this clone. The rearrangement links TRBV14 to TRBJ1-1, with D perhaps matching TRBD1 (5 bases). The CDR3 loop spans 13 amino acids. Per the germline V gene, CDR1 is SGHDN and CDR2 is FVKESK. Trimming shortened V by 1 base and J by 12 bases, and 15 bases separated the two germline ends. The CDR3 sequence is CASSQAGRATPFF. DNA for the CDR3: TGTGCCAGCAGCCAAGCCGGCAGGGCAACGCCTTTCTTT.

This rearrangement joins TRBV9 to TRBJ1-2; the D is unclear. The ends were cut back, 4 bases at V and 0 bases at J, with 13 bases in the middle. In germline, CDR1 is SGDLS, CDR2 YYNGEE. The CDR3 length is 15 residues. The CDR3 spells CASSSTGNANYGYTF. CDR3 nucleotide sequence: TGTGCCAGCAGCAGTACGGGGAATGCTAACTATGGCTACACCTTC.

This chain connects TRBV7-2 to TRBJ2-1; perhaps TRBD2 as D (5 bases). Germline CDR1 is SGHTA and CDR2 is FQGNSA. CDR3 length equals 15 residues. V was clipped by 2 bases and J by 10 bases, with 18 bases between them. The CDR3 loop reads CASSLPGGSSREQFF. As DNA, the CDR3 is TGTGCCAGCAGCTTACCCGGAGGTAGTAGCAGGGAGCAGTTCTTC.

The chain employs TRBV4-1 and TRBJ2-1; TRBD2 matches 9 bases. Germline loops: CDR1 MGHRA, CDR2 YSYEKL. Losses at the gene ends were 3 bases for V and 6 bases for J; bases not matched to a gene: 9. This CDR3 has 16 amino acids. The CDR3 bases are TGCGCCAGCAGCCATATCGCGGGAGGGGGGCTCAATGAGCAGTTCTTC. This codes for CASSHIAGGGLNEQFF.